A selection of T cell receptor beta chains follows, all from one sample in a study of Graves' ophthalmopathy and Graves' hyperthyroidism. TCRdb re-analysed the multiplex PCR reads in MiXCR, keeping a single row per CDR3 protein. This sample carries 1 million to 1.3 million distinct CDR3 sequences, around a third of them seen once, and the ten largest clones take over 8.5%. Sequenced sample: peripheral blood or thyroid tissue (not recorded which). The receptors shown here come from an adult man with Graves' hyperthyroidism. Each CDR3 is given with its conserved first and last residue. D genes are given only for firm matches.

d_gene: TRBD1; j_gene: TRBJ2-7; v_gene: TRBV7-9; CDR3aa: CASSLVWDRSEQYF
d_gene: TRBD1; j_gene: TRBJ1-6; v_gene: TRBV15; CDR3aa: CATSGRGTYNSPLHF
d_gene: -; j_gene: TRBJ2-7; v_gene: TRBV25-1; CDR3aa: CASSESAGGGHEQYF
d_gene: -; j_gene: TRBJ2-7; v_gene: TRBV7-6; CDR3aa: CASSMGPGSYEQYF
d_gene: -; j_gene: TRBJ1-3; v_gene: TRBV25-1; CDR3aa: CARAINGNTIHF
d_gene: -; j_gene: TRBJ2-7; v_gene: TRBV10-3; CDR3aa: CAISYSQGGYEQYF
d_gene: -; j_gene: TRBJ2-5; v_gene: TRBV20-1; CDR3aa: CSAIPSASYQETQYF
d_gene: -; j_gene: TRBJ2-3; v_gene: TRBV9; CDR3aa: CASSVEGEDTQYF
d_gene: TRBD1; j_gene: TRBJ2-7; v_gene: TRBV6-6; CDR3aa: CASSYSDRGEQYF
d_gene: -; j_gene: TRBJ2-7; v_gene: TRBV29-1; CDR3aa: CSVVGSGEQYF
d_gene: TRBD1; j_gene: TRBJ1-1; v_gene: TRBV29-1; CDR3aa: CSGERGQSPEAFF
d_gene: -; j_gene: TRBJ1-5; v_gene: TRBV4-3; CDR3aa: CASSQEWVDGQGSNQPQHF
d_gene: -; j_gene: TRBJ1-2; v_gene: TRBV29-1; CDR3aa: CSVEVLRANYGYTF
d_gene: -; j_gene: TRBJ1-1; v_gene: TRBV28; CDR3aa: CASSRMSGLTEAFF
d_gene: -; j_gene: TRBJ2-7; v_gene: TRBV10-3; CDR3aa: CAISPGTSRSYEQYF
d_gene: -; j_gene: TRBJ2-2; v_gene: TRBV7-9; CDR3aa: CASSSNQGSGELFF
d_gene: TRBD2; j_gene: TRBJ2-2; v_gene: TRBV20-1; CDR3aa: CSARDLPRWGGRLTGELFF
d_gene: -; j_gene: TRBJ2-2; v_gene: TRBV7-8; CDR3aa: CASSLETVTGELFF
d_gene: -; j_gene: TRBJ1-2; v_gene: TRBV29-1; CDR3aa: CSVDLVDYGYTF
d_gene: TRBD1; j_gene: TRBJ2-7; v_gene: TRBV7-2; CDR3aa: CASSFDQGAGPYEQYF
d_gene: TRBD1; j_gene: TRBJ2-5; v_gene: TRBV28; CDR3aa: CASRDGTGVTETQYF